The clone carrying this T cell receptor (beta chain) came up once. Its antigen is not identified. This record comes from a study of cytomegalovirus exposure and HLA in healthy donors. Overall study results and limits: TCR beta chain V- and J-gene trimming was linked, in a later analysis, to a missense variant in DCLRE1C. DRB1 showed the most TCR associations and HLA-C the fewest in a later analysis, as rates varied by HLA locus. It was confirmed in vitro that three of the CMV-associated chains were specific for CMV antigens. In a later analysis, HLA-associated TCR beta chains were more clonally expanded than equally common others.

Trimming stripped 7 bases from V and 1 base from J, with 14 bases between. CDR1 and CDR2 (germline): GTSNPN, SVGIG (reference sequence). The length of the CDR3 is 14 residues. The PCR was carried out with 60 Vbeta primers and 13 Jbeta primers. This table comes from immunoSEQ multiplex PCR, and its TCRdb copy is limited to in-frame clones, with some not included. This table holds approximately 170,000 clones, 80% to 90% found once. The chain joins TRBV30 to TRBJ2-1; tentatively, D is TRBD2 (5 bases). The sequencing sample was made of PBMCs. This sequence originates from a male donor in good health and CMV-seronegative. CDR3: CASPSAGSYNEQFF. The CDR3 DNA is TGTGCCTCCCCTAGTGCGGGTTCCTACAATGAGCAGTTCTTC.